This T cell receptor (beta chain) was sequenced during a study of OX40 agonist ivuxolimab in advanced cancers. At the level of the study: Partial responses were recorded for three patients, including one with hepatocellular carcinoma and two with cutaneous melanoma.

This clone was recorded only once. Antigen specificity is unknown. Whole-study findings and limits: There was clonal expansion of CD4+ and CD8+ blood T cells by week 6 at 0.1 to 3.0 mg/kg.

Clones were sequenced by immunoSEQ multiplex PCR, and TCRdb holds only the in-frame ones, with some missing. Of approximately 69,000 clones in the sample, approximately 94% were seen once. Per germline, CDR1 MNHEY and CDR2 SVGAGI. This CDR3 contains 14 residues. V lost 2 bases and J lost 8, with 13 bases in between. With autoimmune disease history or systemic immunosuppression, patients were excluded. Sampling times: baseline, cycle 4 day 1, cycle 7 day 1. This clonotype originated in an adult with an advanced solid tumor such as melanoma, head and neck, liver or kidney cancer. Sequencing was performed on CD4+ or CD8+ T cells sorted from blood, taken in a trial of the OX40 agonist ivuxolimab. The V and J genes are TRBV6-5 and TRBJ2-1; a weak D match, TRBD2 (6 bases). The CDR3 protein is CASSYGSRGYEQFF. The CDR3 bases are TGTGCCAGCAGTTACGGATCTCGGGGGTATGAGCAGTTCTTC.